This T cell receptor (beta chain) came from a study of radiation and T cells in renal cell carcinoma. Study details: Nephrectomy followed 15 Gy stereotactic body radiation by 4 weeks.

V lost 2 bases and J 0 bases, leaving 7 bases between the germline ends. CDR1 MNHEY and CDR2 SVGAGI come from the germline V gene. The CDR3 sequence is 15 residues long. TCRdb keeps only in-frame clones here, not all; method: immunoSEQ multiplex PCR. The table records roughly 120,000 clones, 75% to 85% of them present only once. General observations from the study: Without pretreatment biopsies, baseline tumor clonotype presence was undetermined. Top tumor clonotypes rose in blood 2 weeks post-radiation, then contracted.

On this clone: Its antigen remains unidentified.

Time point reported: blood 2 weeks post-SBRT. Treatment of the sample: 15 Gy SBRT to primary tumor, nephrectomy 4 weeks later. Serial blood draws occurred at baseline and 2 and 4 weeks post-SBRT. This TCR derives from a woman aged 55-69 years with renal cell carcinoma. The material sequenced was blood, taken from a patient whose treatment included radiotherapy and nephrectomy. V is TRBV6-5 and J is TRBJ1-4; D is perhaps TRBD1 (5 bases). The CDR3 reads CASSYTGATNEKLFF. The CDR3 DNA follows: TGTGCCAGCAGTTACACGGGGGCAACTAATGAAAAACTGTTTTTT.